One sample yielded the 29 T cell receptor beta chains listed below, sequenced in a study of T cells in Graves' hyperthyroidism and ophthalmopathy (dated by TCRdb to about 2019). The receptor library was made with multiplex PCR. The sequencer listed for this sample is Illumina HiSeq 2000. The TCR beta CDR3 regions were amplified from RNA transcripts. The TCR CDR3 was subjected to a first round of RT-PCR using the HTBI primer set and the Qiagen OneStep RT-PCR kit. TCRdb's own reprocessing of the public reads used fastp at Q25 and MiXCR and kept productive beta chains. Every entry covers one CDR3 protein and lists the most common genes and DNA from its rows. Present in this sample are fewer than 350,000 distinct CDR3 sequences, over 12% of which were seen just once. 30% of the sample comes from the top ten. Sequencing input: blood. All receptors come from a woman aged 50 to 65 with Graves' hyperthyroidism that later progressed to Graves' ophthalmopathy.

This sequence joins TRBV20-1 and TRBJ2-1; 11 bases align to TRBD2. The germline gives CDR1 DFQATT, CDR2 SNEGSKA (reference sequence). The CDR3 runs to 15 residues. The junction had 8 bases not matched to a gene; V was cut back by 5 bases and J by 5 bases. The CDR3 loop is CSAPDLAGGNNEQFF. The CDR3 DNA sequence: TGCAGTGCTCCCGACCTAGCGGGAGGTAACAATGAGCAGTTCTTC.

This chain links TRBV20-1 with TRBJ1-1; 9 bases are shared with TRBD1. Germline trimming cut 4 bases from V and 1 base from J; bases unmatched to any gene: 7. Germline V gene lookup returns CDR1 DFQATT and CDR2 SNEGSKA (reference sequence). This CDR3 spans 15 amino acids. This chain's CDR3 is CSAISRTGENTEAFF. CDR3 nucleotides: TGCAGTGCTATTTCCCGGACAGGGGAGAACACTGAAGCTTTCTTT.

At least ten counts were recorded for this clonotype. The V call is TRBV27, the J call TRBJ1-1, with 9 bases that match TRBD1. The CDR3 covers 16 residues. V shed 4 bases, J shed 4 bases, and the junction held 10 bases outside the gene matches. From germline, CDR1 is MNHEY and CDR2 SMNVEV (reference sequence). CDR3 nucleotide sequence: TGTGCCAGCAGTTCTATCAGACAGGGGGAGGGCACTGAAGCTTTCTTT. This translates into CASSSIRQGEGTEAFF.

This clonotype was counted many times. The CDR3 nucleotides read TGTGCCAGCATAGGTAGCGGAGCAGATACGCAGTATTTT. Its protein product is CASIGSGADTQYF. The chain links TRBV6-1 to TRBJ2-3; possible D gene TRBD2, 6 bases. Germline values: CDR1 MNHNS, CDR2 SASEGT. The V gene lost 7 bases and the J gene lost 4 bases, with 12 bases spanning the gap. CDR3 size: 13 residues.

This clonotype was seen many times. The J gene is TRBJ1-2, the V gene TRBV6-1; tentatively, D is TRBD1 (6 bases). V was trimmed by 1 base and J by 0 bases, leaving 12 bases between them. Germline V gene data show CDR1 as MNHNS and CDR2 as SASEGT. The CDR3 extends over 16 amino acids. CDR3 in DNA: TGTGCCAGCAGTGAAGTACAGGGAGGGACTAACTATGGCTACACCTTC. This codes for CASSEVQGGTNYGYTF.

To note about this clonotype: One end of the junction varies from germline; a read error may be responsible. This chain joins TRBV7-2 and TRBJ1-2; weak D call: TRBD1 (5 bases). The CDR3 length is 14 residues. Germline values: CDR1 SGHTA, CDR2 FQGNSA. In DNA, the CDR3 is TGTGCCAGCGGCTTAGAAGACAGAAACTATGGCTACACCTTC. It encodes CASGLEDRNYGYTF.

The table lists this clonotype with many counts. The V call is TRBV20-1, the J call TRBJ1-6; 10 bases fit TRBD1. This CDR3 has 16 residues. Germline CDR1 is DFQATT and CDR2 is SNEGSKA (reference sequence). V gave up 0 bases and J gave up 9 bases; unmatched junction bases: 8. The CDR3 nucleotides read TGCAGTGCTAGAGACCCCCGGGACAGGGGACTTTCACCCCTCCACTTT. Its translation is CSARDPRDRGLSPLHF.

In this sample, this clonotype turned up many times. The chain is built from TRBV12-3 or TRBV12-4 and TRBJ1-3; 9 bases fit TRBD1. The V gene end was trimmed by 3 bases and the J gene end by 7 bases; junction bases not matched to a gene: 10. The CDR3 runs to 16 residues. DNA of the CDR3: TGTGCCAGCAGTTTTCCGAAAGGGACAGGGTGGAACACCATATATTTT. This codes for CASSFPKGTGWNTIYF.

About this clonotype itself: Compared with germline, one end of the junction differs, possibly owing to a read error. This chain links TRBV7-3 with TRBJ1-2; a possible D gene is TRBD1 (5 bases). Germline V gene lookup returns CDR1 SGHTA and CDR2 FQGTGA. The CDR3 covers 13 residues. The CDR3 sequence: CVSSLFGGYGYTF. CDR3 in DNA: TGTGTCAGCAGCTTATTCGGGGGCTATGGCTACACCTTC.

This clonotype was picked up many times. The chain links TRBV5-5 to TRBJ2-1, with 10 nucleotides matching TRBD2. The CDR3 covers 15 residues. The V gene end was trimmed by 5 bases and the J gene end by 10 bases; junction bases not matched to a gene: 12. Germline loops: CDR1 SGHKS, CDR2 YYEKEE (reference sequence). CDR3 sequence reads: CASRSPGGTSVEQFF. CDR3 nucleotide sequence: TGTGCCAGCAGATCTCCCGGAGGGACTAGCGTCGAGCAGTTCTTC. The full variable domain, rest sourced from reference TRBV5-5 and TRBJ2-1, is DAGVTQSPTHLIKTRGQQVTLRCSPISGHKSVSWYQQVLGQGPQFIFQYYEKEERGRGNFPDRFSARQFPNYSSELNVNALLLGDSALYLCASRSPGGTSVEQFFGPGTRLTVL.

This clonotype was observed at least ten times. The J gene is TRBJ1-1, the V gene TRBV27; D is ambiguous. V was trimmed by 5 bases and J by 5 bases, leaving 21 bases between them. Germline lookup yields CDR1 MNHEY and CDR2 SMNVEV (reference sequence). This CDR3 contains 16 residues. This CDR3 is CASSPAPLGIGTEAFF. CDR3 in DNA: TGTGCCAGCAGTCCGGCGCCTTTAGGGATAGGAACTGAAGCTTTCTTT.

V gene TRBV6-5 combines with J gene TRBJ2-3; D is uncertain. Per germline, CDR1 MNHEY and CDR2 SVGAGI. With 0 bases removed from V and 6 bases from J, the gap between germline ends came to 4 bases. The CDR3 is 12 amino acids. Here the CDR3 DNA reads TGTGCCAGCAGTTACTCGTTGGATACGCAGTATTTT. Its translation is CASSYSLDTQYF.

Of note for this clonotype: Given a much more abundant clone one base away, this may be a read error. The chain employs TRBV3-1 and TRBJ2-1; 13 nucleotides agree with TRBD2. J gave up 8 bases and V 3 bases, and 4 bases lay outside the gene matches. This CDR3 has 15 residues. Germline CDR1 LGHDT, CDR2 YNNKEL (reference sequence). The CDR3 DNA reads as TGTGCCAGCAGCCACGGGACTAGCGGGATAGATGAGCAGTTCTTC. Translating it yields CASSHGTSGIDEQFF.

This clonotype was seen at least ten times. The chain employs TRBV6-1 and TRBJ1-2; D may be TRBD1 (5 bases). CDR1 MNHNS and CDR2 SASEGT come from the germline V gene. The CDR3 loop spans 13 amino acids. V shed 7 bases and J shed 6 bases, with 15 bases lying between them. The CDR3 bases are TGTGCCAGCACCCCCCGGGGCTGGAATGGCTACACCTTC. It codes for CASTPRGWNGYTF.

This clonotype was counted at least ten times. The chain is built from TRBV3-1 and TRBJ1-2; D may be TRBD1 (5 bases). CDR3 length: 13 residues. V gave up 1 base and J gave up 14 bases, with 17 bases separating them. From germline, CDR1 is LGHDT and CDR2 YNNKEL (reference sequence). The CDR3 DNA reads TGTGCCAGCAGCCAAGGTCGACGGGACGCTGAAACCTTC. Protein sequence: CASSQGRRDAETF.

This clonotype was seen more than once but under ten times. The chain employs TRBV7-8 and TRBJ2-7; the match to TRBD2 covers 7 bases. CDR1 and CDR2 from the germline V gene are SGHVS and FQNEAQ. This CDR3 is built from 15 residues. The junction had 5 bases not matched to a gene; V was cut back by 3 bases and J by 0 bases. CDR3 sequence: CASSFFGRTSYEQYF. CDR3 bases: TGTGCCAGCAGCTTTTTCGGGAGGACCTCCTACGAGCAGTACTTC.

The rearrangement links TRBV9 to TRBJ2-1; D unclear. Germline loops: CDR1 SGDLS, CDR2 YYNGEE. The CDR3 runs 12 residues. The V end lost 3 bases, the J end lost 9 bases, and 10 bases lay between the germline ends. The CDR3 DNA reads as TGTGCCAGCAGCGCACCGACATTTGAGCAGTTCTTC. Its translation is CASSAPTFEQFF.

The sample holds many counts of this clonotype. The gene calls are TRBV28 and TRBJ2-7; D gene uncertain. The CDR3 extends over 12 amino acids. V shed 1 base and J shed 4 bases, with 5 bases lying between them. Germline loops: CDR1 MDHEN, CDR2 SYDVKM. CDR3 sequence: CASSLYAYEQYF. The CDR3 nucleotides are TGTGCCAGCAGTTTATACGCGTACGAGCAGTACTTC.

This clonotype occurred a few times. V and J are TRBV5-4 and TRBJ1-1; possible D gene TRBD1, 5 bases. This CDR3 region has 13 residues. Between the trimmed V and J ends, which lost 5 bases and 4 bases, there was a span of 12 bases. Germline V gives CDR1 SGHNT, CDR2 YYREEE (reference sequence). CDR3 nucleotides: TGTGCCAGCAGGGGACGCGAAGTCACTGAAGCTTTCTTT. Its translation: CASRGREVTEAFF.

The table lists this clonotype with many counts. This chain connects TRBV2 to TRBJ2-5; weak D call: TRBD1 (5 bases). This CDR3 region has 13 residues. V dropped 5 bases and J dropped 3 bases, with 10 bases sitting between them. Germline CDR1 is SNHLY and CDR2 is FYNNEI. The CDR3 is CASSTDRKETQYF. In DNA, the CDR3 is TGTGCCAGCAGTACCGACAGAAAAGAGACCCAGTACTTC. The full variable domain, rest sourced from reference TRBV2 and TRBJ2-5, is EPEVTQTPSHQVTQMGQEVILRCVPISNHLYFYWYRQILGQKVEFLVSFYNNEISEKSEIFDDQFSVERPDGSNFTLKIRSTKLEDSAMYFCASSTDRKETQYFGPGTRLLVL.

The table lists this clonotype with many counts. The gene calls are TRBV10-2 and TRBJ2-7, with 12 bases that match TRBD1. From germline, CDR1 is WSHSY and CDR2 SAAADI. CDR3 size: 14 residues. The trim removed 9 bases at V and 3 bases at J, leaving 6 bases unmatched. CDR3 sequence: CASGGQGAIYEQYF. CDR3 bases: TGCGCCAGTGGGGGACAGGGGGCAATCTACGAGCAGTACTTC.

At least ten counts were recorded for this clonotype. CDR3 nucleotides: TGTGCCAGCAGCCCACAGGGGGATGGCTATGGCTACACCTTC. Protein: CASSPQGDGYGYTF. This chain joins TRBV9 and TRBJ1-2; 8 bases match TRBD1. CDR1 and CDR2 from the germline V gene are SGDLS and YYNGEE. The J segment lost 4 bases and the V segment lost 4 bases, leaving 6 bases of the junction unmatched. The CDR3 extends over 14 amino acids.

The rearrangement links TRBV19 to TRBJ1-1; 7 nucleotides line up with TRBD1. The CDR3 contains 13 residues. CDR1 and CDR2 (germline): LNHDA, SQIVND (reference sequence). Germline trimming cut 6 bases from V and 3 bases from J; bases unmatched to any gene: 4. Here the CDR3 DNA reads TGTGCCAGTAGGGGACAGTTATACACTGAAGCTTTCTTT. Protein sequence: CASRGQLYTEAFF.

This clonotype was detected ten times or more. The chain employs TRBV10-3 and TRBJ1-2; no reliable D call. The CDR3 consists of 14 residues. CDR1 and CDR2 (germline): ENHRY, SYGVKD. V was cut by 3 bases and J by 3 bases, with 11 bases left in between. The CDR3 coding sequence is TGTGCCATCAGTGACAGCCTGGGGTACTATGGCTACACCTTC. Its protein product is CAISDSLGYYGYTF.

The chain uses TRBV4-1 and TRBJ2-3; perhaps TRBD1 as D (6 bases). V gave up 4 bases and J gave up 0 bases, with 11 bases separating them. Germline-derived CDR1 and CDR2 are MGHRA and YSYEKL. This CDR3 spans 15 amino acids. The CDR3, as DNA: TGCGCCAGCAGCCGCACAGGGTTCAGCACAGATACGCAGTATTTT. Amino acid sequence: CASSRTGFSTDTQYF.

In DNA, the CDR3 is TGTGCCAGCAGCTTAGTGGGTCTAGCGGGAGGTCGAACGGAGACCCAGTACTTC. It translates to CASSLVGLAGGRTETQYF. The chain uses TRBV11-2 and TRBJ2-5; 11 bases line up with TRBD2. V was clipped by 1 base and J by 5 bases; unmatched bases: 12. Germline CDR1 SGHAT, CDR2 FQNNGV. The CDR3 consists of 18 residues.

This clonotype was recorded at least ten times. The chain is built from TRBV28 and TRBJ1-2; D might be TRBD1 (5 bases). This CDR3 contains 15 residues. V was trimmed by 5 bases and J by 4 bases, leaving 17 bases between them. Germline V CDR1 and CDR2: MDHEN, SYDVKM. The CDR3 loop reads CASSPDSPGTYGYTF. The CDR3 DNA sequence: TGTGCCAGCAGTCCTGACAGTCCCGGAACCTATGGCTACACCTTC.

The sample holds many counts of this clonotype. This chain uses TRBV10-3 with TRBJ2-1; 9 nucleotides agree with TRBD2. There are 16 residues in the CDR3. CDR1 is ENHRY, CDR2 SYGVKD, per germline. With 10 bases clipped from V and 2 bases from J, the junction kept 12 bases outside the gene matches. For the CDR3, the DNA is TGTGCCACCAACGGATTAGCGGGGGAGCCCTACAATGAGCAGTTCTTC. It specifies CATNGLAGEPYNEQFF.

This clonotype showed up many times. The gene calls are TRBV30 and TRBJ2-1; 9 bases fit TRBD2. This CDR3 region has 18 residues. With 0 bases clipped from V and 4 bases from J, the junction kept 13 bases outside the gene matches. CDR1 is GTSNPN and CDR2 is SVGIG in the germline V gene (reference sequence). The CDR3 spells CAWSVQGTSGPFYNEQFF. CDR3 sequence (DNA): TGTGCCTGGAGTGTACAGGGAACTAGCGGGCCGTTTTACAATGAGCAGTTCTTC. The variable domain in full, completed from reference TRBV30 and TRBJ2-1, reads SQTIHQWPATLVQPVGSPLSLECTVEGTSNPNLYWYRQAAGRGLQLLFYSVGIGQISSEVPQNLSASRPQDRQFILSSKKLLLSDSGFYLCAWSVQGTSGPFYNEQFFGPGTRLTVL.